This T cell receptor beta chain appears in the sequencing data of a study of blood T cell repertoires in COVID-19. About the research overall: Collection of acute and convalescent COVID-19 samples took place in the United States, Italy and Spain. PBMCs, B-cell-depleted T cells, or T cells provided the cDNA or gDNA that made up the material.

Libraries were prepared by immunoSEQ multiplex PCR; TCRdb keeps only in-frame clonotypes and omits some of them. The sample records some 280,000 clones, around 89% being singletons. Germline CDR1 reads SGHKS; CDR2 reads YYEKEE (reference sequence). CDR3 size: 13 residues. V lost 2 bases and J 8 bases, leaving 11 bases between the germline ends. This receptor was obtained from a woman between 55 and 75 years old with acute or convalescent COVID-19. Sequencing was done on a sample of peripheral blood. The chain carries TRBV5-5 and TRBJ1-5, with no clear D. The CDR3 nucleotides are TGTGCCAGCAGCTTATATCAGTTTGAGCCCCAGCATTTT. This codes for CASSLYQFEPQHF. Full variable domain (remainder filled in from reference TRBV5-5 and TRBJ1-5): DAGVTQSPTHLIKTRGQQVTLRCSPISGHKSVSWYQQVLGQGPQFIFQYYEKEERGRGNFPDRFSARQFPNYSSELNVNALLLGDSALYLCASSLYQFEPQHFGDGTRLSIL.